The entry that follows covers one TCR beta chain sequence. TCRdb's table, derived via immunoSEQ multiplex PCR, lists solely in-frame clones and lacks some. This table has a few hundred thousand clones, roughly 85% appearing once. These data originate in a study of blood T cell repertoires in COVID-19. Study-level background: PBMCs, B-cell-depleted T cells, or T cells were the source of the cDNA or gDNA that made up the material.

The sample comprised peripheral blood. This clonotype originated in a man between 60 and 75 years old who had recovered from COVID-19.

The CDR3 DNA reads as TGTGCTAGTGGTACCCAATTGGCGGCCAACTCTTACAATGAGCAGTTCTTC. Protein: CASGTQLAANSYNEQFF. The chain uses TRBV12-5 and TRBJ2-1; D unresolved. The CDR3 spans 17 residues. Trimming removed 5 bases at V and 4 bases at J, with 21 bases between. Germline loops: CDR1 LGHNT, CDR2 FRNRAP.